This note documents a single TCR beta chain sequence. Its matching antigen is unknown. This CDR3 has 14 residues. Trimming cost V 5 bases and J 5 bases; bases outside gene matches: 6. Germline V lookup: CDR1 MNHNS, CDR2 SASEGT. Generated by immunoSEQ multiplex PCR, the TCRdb table keeps only in-frame clones and is missing some. The sample lists around 1.4 million clones, about 98.5% seen once, with around 0.33% in the top ten. This entry belongs to a study of shared clonotypes between healthy human individuals. Overall study results and limits: Clonotype sharing among the donors was expected to vary with sequencing depth.

CD4+ cells were split into CD45RA+ naive and CD45RA-negative memory subsets. The V and J genes are TRBV6-1 and TRBJ1-5; 7 bases are shared with TRBD1. This receptor was taken from a man aged 25 to 40 in good health. Material: naive CD4+ T cells sorted from blood. The subset denotes: CD45RA+ positively selected. In DNA, the CDR3 is TGTGCCAGCAGTTATTGGCAGGGGGATCAGCCCCAGCATTTT. Translating it yields CASSYWQGDQPQHF.